This T cell receptor beta chain was identified in a study of response to subunit inactivated influenza vaccine. This clonotype appeared a few times. Germline CDR1 SGHAT, CDR2 FQNNGV. V lost 6 bases and J lost 0; bases outside the gene matches: 8. The CDR3 is 15 amino acids. TCRdb fed the RT-PCR reads into MiXCR, producing one record per CDR3 protein. The table has approximately 500,000 distinct CDR3 sequences, around a quarter seen once; the top ten hold 2.5% to 3.5%. The same data also contributed to another study, on T cells expressing NK-cell markers. This second study says: Beta-chain TCR cDNA was generated via 5'RACE template switching with UMIs. Of CD8+ T cells, about 1.0-8% belonged to dominant NKG2C+ clonotypes in roughly six donors.

This TCR was recovered from a man aged 45 to 65 who received an inactivated influenza vaccine. Material: CD4+ T cells sorted from PBMCs, obtained about 12 days after vaccination. The J gene is TRBJ2-7, the V gene TRBV11-2; 7 bases line up with TRBD2. The CDR3 DNA sequence: TGTGCCAGCAGTTCTAGCGGTCTTAGCTCCTACGAGCAGTACTTC. It yields the protein CASSSSGLSSYEQYF.